A single sample is the source of the 23 T cell receptor beta chains below, sequenced in a study of blood T cell repertoires in COVID-19. Data came from immunoSEQ multiplex PCR; TCRdb stores just in-frame clones and leaves some out. The profile shows roughly 190,000 clones, 86% of them singletons. Sample: peripheral blood. Receptors were obtained from a man between 65 and 85 years old with acute or convalescent COVID-19.

This chain uses TRBV7-3 with TRBJ1-2, with 12 bases matching TRBD1. J gave up 6 bases and V 5 bases, and 10 bases lay outside the gene matches. In germline, CDR1 is SGHTA, CDR2 FQGTGA. The CDR3 length is 16 residues. For the CDR3, the DNA is TGTGCCAGCAGCCGACCCGGGACAGGGGGCTTGGATGGCTACACCTTC. Protein: CASSRPGTGGLDGYTF.

The chain joins TRBV5-1 to TRBJ2-3; 9 positions match TRBD1. V trimming: 4 bases; J trimming: 7 bases; junction bases outside the gene matches: 7. The CDR3 is 14 amino acids. Germline CDR1 SGHRS, CDR2 YFSETQ. CDR3: CASSPGQGRNTQYF. The CDR3, as DNA: TGCGCCAGCAGCCCGGGACAGGGAAGAAATACGCAGTATTTT.

CDR3 sequence (DNA): TGTGCCAGCGGACCAGGGAAACCTCATCGTGGGCAGTACTTC. Translation: CASGPGKPHRGQYF. The chain uses TRBV27 and TRBJ2-7, with D tentatively TRBD1 (5 bases). The germline CDR1 and CDR2 sequences are MNHEY and SMNVEV (reference sequence). This CDR3 has 14 amino acids. The ends were cut back, 8 bases at V and 9 bases at J, with 23 bases in the middle.

The chain has TRBV18 and TRBJ2-5; no clear D gene. Trimming pared 8 bases from V and 0 bases from J, leaving 13 bases between. CDR1 is KGHSH and CDR2 is LQKENI in the germline V gene. This CDR3 has 14 residues. CDR3 sequence: CASRYNTNQETQYF. CDR3 sequence (DNA): TGTGCCAGCCGATACAACACTAACCAAGAGACCCAGTACTTC. The complete variable domain, with remaining parts taken from reference TRBV18 and TRBJ2-5, reads NAGVMQNPRHLVRRRGQEARLRCSPMKGHSHVYWYRQLPEEGLKFMVYLQKENIIDESGMPKERFSAEFPKEGPSILRIQQVVRGDSAAYFCASRYNTNQETQYFGPGTRLLVL.

V usage is TRBV19 and J usage is TRBJ1-5; D perhaps matches TRBD1 (6 bases). Per the germline V gene, CDR1 is LNHDA and CDR2 is SQIVND (reference sequence). This CDR3 spans 14 amino acids. V was pared by 5 bases and J by 5 bases, with 13 bases between. The DNA of the CDR3 is TGTGCCAGTAGTTTACAGGGTGGCGATCAGCCCCAGCATTTT. Residues: CASSLQGGDQPQHF. Looking up the rest from reference TRBV19 and TRBJ1-5 gives the full variable domain: DGGITQSPKYLFRKEGQNVTLSCEQNLNHDAMYWYRQDPGQGLRLIYYSQIVNDFQKGDIAEGYSVSREKKESFPLTVTSAQKNPTAFYLCASSLQGGDQPQHFGDGTRLSIL.

The chain recombines TRBV28 with TRBJ1-6; TRBD1 matches at 7 bases. CDR3 length equals 14 residues. The V and J ends lost 4 bases and 6 bases, in that order; junction bases with no gene match: 3. The germline V gene has CDR1 MDHEN and CDR2 SYDVKM. CDR3 amino acids: CASSSTGTNSPLHF. The CDR3 DNA reads as TGTGCCAGCAGTTCGACAGGGACTAATTCACCCCTCCACTTT.

The rearrangement joins TRBV24-1 to TRBJ2-1; the D gene is possibly TRBD1 (5 bases). Trimming stripped 3 bases from V and 0 bases from J, with 11 bases between. The CDR3 contains 16 residues. The V gene's germline CDR1 is KGHDR and CDR2 SFDVKD. This CDR3 is CATSDDRGGSYNEQFF. The CDR3 DNA reads as TGTGCCACCAGTGATGACAGAGGCGGCTCCTACAATGAGCAGTTCTTC.

The chain joins TRBV7-9 to TRBJ2-1; 9 bases align to TRBD2. This CDR3 region has 16 residues. J was trimmed by 2 bases and V by 5 bases; bases with no gene match: 7. Germline CDR1 is SEHNR and CDR2 is FQNEAQ (reference sequence). The CDR3 loop is CASSRYLAGTYNEQFF. The CDR3 coding sequence is TGTGCCAGCAGCCGTTACCTAGCGGGGACCTACAATGAGCAGTTCTTC. The full variable domain, in which reference TRBV7-9 and TRBJ2-1 provide the parts outside the CDR3, is DTGVSQNPRHKITKRGQNVTFRCDPISEHNRLYWYRQTLGQGPEFLTYFQNEAQLEKSRLLSDRFSAERPKGSFSTLEIQRTEQGDSAMYLCASSRYLAGTYNEQFFGPGTRLTVL.

Worth noting for this clone: Additional DNA sequences in this sample encode the identical CDR3. The V call is TRBV3-1 (or the pseudogene TRBV3-2), the J call TRBJ1-3; 9 bases are shared with TRBD1. There are 14 residues in the CDR3. Germline V gene sequence: CDR1 LGHDT, CDR2 YNNKEL (reference sequence). With 3 bases clipped from V and 4 bases from J, the junction kept 1 base outside the gene matches. CDR3 region: CASSHGQGGNTIYF. For the CDR3, the DNA is TGTGCCAGCAGCCACGGACAGGGGGGAAACACCATATATTTT.

This sequence joins TRBV5-1 and TRBJ2-3; D may be TRBD2 (6 bases). With 1 base removed from V and 5 bases from J, the gap between germline ends came to 17 bases. CDR3 length equals 16 residues. The germline CDR1 and CDR2 sequences are SGHRS and YFSETQ. The CDR3 loop is CASSLRVRAGQDTQYF. DNA of the CDR3: TGCGCCAGCAGCTTGAGGGTGAGGGCGGGGCAAGATACGCAGTATTTT.

The rearrangement uses TRBV9 and TRBJ1-5; 7 nucleotides match TRBD1. There are 15 residues in the CDR3. The germline V gene encodes CDR1 SGDLS and CDR2 YYNGEE. Unmatched junction bases numbered 6, after V lost 0 bases and J lost 6 bases. The CDR3 region is CASSVGTGSFQPQHF. DNA for the CDR3: TGTGCCAGCAGCGTAGGGACAGGAAGCTTTCAGCCCCAGCATTTT.

This chain uses TRBV28 with TRBJ2-7; TRBD2 is a possible D gene (6 bases). Germline CDR1 reads MDHEN; CDR2 reads SYDVKM. This CDR3 contains 11 residues. V was pared by 8 bases and J by 3 bases, with 8 bases between. CDR3 DNA: TGTGCCAGCGGGGAGGTCTACGAGCAGTACTTC. Residues: CASGEVYEQYF.

The V gene is TRBV11-1, the J gene TRBJ2-1, with 7 bases aligning to TRBD2. The CDR3 is made up of 14 amino acids. Per germline, CDR1 SGHAT and CDR2 FQDESV (reference sequence). J gave up 3 bases and V 8 bases, and 7 bases lay outside the gene matches. The CDR3 DNA follows: TGTGCCAGCCGTGGGCTAGCGGTCTACAATGAGCAGTTCTTC. As protein: CASRGLAVYNEQFF.

This chain uses TRBV6-5 with TRBJ2-3; TRBD1 agrees at 9 bases. The V gene end was trimmed by 7 bases and the J gene end by 4 bases; junction bases not matched to a gene: 6. From germline, CDR1 is MNHEY and CDR2 SVGAGI. This CDR3 is 14 amino acids long. CDR3 DNA: TGTGCCAGCAACCGGGACAGGGCCGCAGATACGCAGTATTTT. Its protein is CASNRDRAADTQYF.

This chain's CDR3 is CASSTRDRGNQPQHF. CDR3 coding DNA: TGTGCCAGTAGTACCCGGGACAGGGGCAATCAGCCCCAGCATTTT. The rearrangement joins TRBV19 to TRBJ1-5; TRBD1 aligns across 9 bases. Germline CDR1 LNHDA, CDR2 SQIVND (reference sequence). V trimming: 4 bases; J trimming: 2 bases; junction bases outside the gene matches: 3. The CDR3 loop spans 15 amino acids. Filled out from reference TRBV19 and TRBJ1-5, the complete variable domain reads DGGITQSPKYLFRKEGQNVTLSCEQNLNHDAMYWYRQDPGQGLRLIYYSQIVNDFQKGDIAEGYSVSREKKESFPLTVTSAQKNPTAFYLCASSTRDRGNQPQHFGDGTRLSIL.

This chain joins TRBV30 and TRBJ1-2, with D perhaps TRBD1 (5 bases). Germline CDR1 and CDR2: GTSNPN and SVGIG (reference sequence). CDR3 length equals 12 residues. Deletions cut 3 bases from V and 4 bases from J, with 9 bases between. The CDR3 DNA reads as TGTGCCTGGAGCATGGGGGGCTATGGCTACACCTTC. Its protein is CAWSMGGYGYTF.

The chain recombines TRBV19 with TRBJ1-1; 7 bases agree with TRBD1. Germline values: CDR1 LNHDA, CDR2 SQIVND (reference sequence). The V and J ends lost 9 bases and 1 base, in that order; junction bases with no gene match: 5. CDR3 length equals 13 residues. The CDR3, as DNA: TGTGCCAGCTCGGGACAGACGAACACTGAAGCTTTCTTT. Protein product: CASSGQTNTEAFF.

This chain joins TRBV4-2 and TRBJ2-7; D is possibly TRBD1 (5 bases). With 0 bases removed from V and 0 bases from J, the gap between germline ends came to 9 bases. Germline CDR1 reads LGHNA; CDR2 reads YNFKEQ. The CDR3 length is 15 residues. The CDR3 nucleotides read TGTGCCAGCAGCCAAGATTCCAGGGCCTCCTACGAGCAGTACTTC. Protein sequence: CASSQDSRASYEQYF.

This sequence joins TRBV11-2 and TRBJ1-3, with a tentative D call TRBD1 (6 bases). V shed 10 bases and J shed 4 bases, with 11 bases lying between them. Germline assignment: CDR1 SGHAT and CDR2 FQNNGV. CDR3 length: 12 residues. The CDR3 sequence is CATQGYGNTIYF. The CDR3 DNA reads as TGTGCCACCCAGGGGTACGGAAACACCATATATTTT.

The chain recombines TRBV4-1 with TRBJ1-2; 8 bases map to TRBD1. With V trimmed by 1 base and J by 7 bases, 14 bases remained unmatched. CDR1 is MGHRA and CDR2 is YSYEKL in the germline V gene. This CDR3 has 17 amino acids. The CDR3 region has the DNA TGCGCCAGCAGCCAAGCCCCTGGGACAGGATCGGTTGGTGGCTACACCTTC. The encoded protein is CASSQAPGTGSVGGYTF.

V is TRBV7-3 and J is TRBJ2-5, with a weak D call TRBD2 (6 bases). The V end lost 2 bases, the J end lost 4 bases, and 14 bases lay between the germline ends. The CDR3 runs 15 residues. From germline, CDR1 is SGHTA and CDR2 FQGTGA. This CDR3 reads CASSLRGGTVETQYF. The CDR3, as DNA: TGTGCCAGCAGCTTACGTGGGGGGACCGTAGAGACCCAGTACTTC.

The chain combines TRBV19 with TRBJ1-5, with 8 positions matching TRBD1. The CDR3 consists of 16 residues. Germline V lookup: CDR1 LNHDA, CDR2 SQIVND (reference sequence). V was clipped by 4 bases and J by 2 bases; unmatched bases: 7. As DNA, the CDR3 is TGTGCCAGTAGTACAGGCAGGGGGCTTGGCAATCAGCCCCAGCATTTT. Translating gives CASSTGRGLGNQPQHF.

The gene calls are TRBV11-2 and TRBJ2-3, with a weak D call TRBD2 (7 bases). Trimming stripped 5 bases from V and 4 bases from J, with 16 bases between. The V gene's germline CDR1 is SGHAT and CDR2 FQNNGV. The CDR3 has 15 amino acids. In nucleotides, the CDR3 is TGTGCCAGCAGCCCCTGGGGGGGGGCGTCAGATACGCAGTATTTT. Amino acid sequence: CASSPWGGASDTQYF.